What follows are 2 T cell receptor beta chains derived from one specimen sequenced in a study of T cell responses to AZD1222 COVID-19 vaccine. Using immunoSEQ multiplex PCR, the repertoire was profiled, and TCRdb retains in-frame clones only, with some absent. The data show tens of thousands of clones, approximately 89% seen once. The sample consisted of peripheral blood, taken on day 0 of AZD1222 vaccination. The receptors were gathered from an adult in good health.

The chain joins TRBV10-3 to TRBJ2-1; TRBD1 matches at 7 bases. Germline values: CDR1 ENHRY, CDR2 SYGVKD. The V and J ends lost 6 bases and 5 bases, in that order; junction bases with no gene match: 4. This CDR3 is 13 amino acids long. CDR3: CAISRDRDNEQFF. The CDR3 DNA follows: TGTGCCATCAGCCGGGACAGAGACAATGAGCAGTTCTTC.

The table lists this clone with a count of one. The V call is TRBV6-4, the J call TRBJ2-1, with 14 bases lining up with TRBD2. J was trimmed by 6 bases and V by 2 bases; bases with no gene match: 0. The germline gives CDR1 MRHNA, CDR2 SNTAGT. This CDR3 comprises 15 residues. The CDR3 DNA is TGTGCCAGCAGTGACGGGACTAGCGGGGGCAATGAGCAGTTCTTC. This codes for CASSDGTSGGNEQFF.